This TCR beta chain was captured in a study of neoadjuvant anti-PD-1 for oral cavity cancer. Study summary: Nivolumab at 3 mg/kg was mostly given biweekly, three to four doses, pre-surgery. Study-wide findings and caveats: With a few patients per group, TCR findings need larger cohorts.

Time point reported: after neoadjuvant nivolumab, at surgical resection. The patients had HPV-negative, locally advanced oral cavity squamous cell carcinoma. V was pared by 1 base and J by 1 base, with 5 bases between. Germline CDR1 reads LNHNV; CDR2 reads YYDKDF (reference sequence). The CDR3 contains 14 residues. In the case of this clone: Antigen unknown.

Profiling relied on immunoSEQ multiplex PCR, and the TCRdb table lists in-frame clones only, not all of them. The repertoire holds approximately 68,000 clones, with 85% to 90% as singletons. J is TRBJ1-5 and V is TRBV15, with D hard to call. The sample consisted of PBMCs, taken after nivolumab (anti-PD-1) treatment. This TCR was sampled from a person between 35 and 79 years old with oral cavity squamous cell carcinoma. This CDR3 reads CATSRGISNQPQHF. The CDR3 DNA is TGTGCCACCAGCAGAGGGATAAGCAATCAGCCCCAGCATTTT.